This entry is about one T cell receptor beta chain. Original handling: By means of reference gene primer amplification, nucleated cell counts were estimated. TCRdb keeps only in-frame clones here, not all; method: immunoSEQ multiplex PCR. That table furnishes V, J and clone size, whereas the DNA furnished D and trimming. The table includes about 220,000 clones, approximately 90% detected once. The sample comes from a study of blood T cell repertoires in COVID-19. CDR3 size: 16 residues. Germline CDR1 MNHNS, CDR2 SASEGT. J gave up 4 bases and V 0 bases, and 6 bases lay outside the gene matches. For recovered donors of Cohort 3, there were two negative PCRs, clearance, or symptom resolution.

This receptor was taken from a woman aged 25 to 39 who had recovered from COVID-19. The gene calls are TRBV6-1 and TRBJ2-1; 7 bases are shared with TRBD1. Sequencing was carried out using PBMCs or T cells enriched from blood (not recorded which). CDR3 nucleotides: TGTGCCAGCAGTGAAGCGCTGACAGGGTATTACAATGAGCAGTTCTTC. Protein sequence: CASSEALTGYYNEQFF.